What follows is one TCR beta chain and its context. Its matching antigen is unknown. This sample is drawn from a study of cytomegalovirus exposure and HLA in healthy donors. Overall study results and limits: Later on, an analysis showed TCR association rates differing by HLA locus, with DRB1 the most and HLA-C the fewest. In a later analysis, HLA-associated TCR beta chains were more clonally expanded than equally common others.

Use of 60 Vbeta and 13 Jbeta primers characterized the PCR. Methods used by the authors: An analysis that came later counted 80 million or so unique TCR beta chains, around 12 million shared. The assay was immunoSEQ multiplex PCR, and TCRdb's table has in-frame clones only and misses some. The DNA gave D and trimming, while V, J and clone size come from that table. Of more than 60,000 clones listed, under 80% were seen once; the top ten hold approximately 5.4%. Looked up from germline, CDR1 is SGHNT and CDR2 is YYREEE (reference sequence). The CDR3 extends over 13 amino acids. Between the trimmed V and J ends, which lost 0 bases and 4 bases, there was a span of 8 bases.

The clonotype originates from a male donor in good health and CMV-seropositive. The rearrangement joins TRBV5-4 to TRBJ2-7; unclear D gene. Sequenced sample: PBMCs. The CDR3 loop reads CASSLAGSYEQYF. The CDR3 DNA reads TGTGCCAGCAGCTTGGCAGGATCGTACGAGCAGTACTTC.